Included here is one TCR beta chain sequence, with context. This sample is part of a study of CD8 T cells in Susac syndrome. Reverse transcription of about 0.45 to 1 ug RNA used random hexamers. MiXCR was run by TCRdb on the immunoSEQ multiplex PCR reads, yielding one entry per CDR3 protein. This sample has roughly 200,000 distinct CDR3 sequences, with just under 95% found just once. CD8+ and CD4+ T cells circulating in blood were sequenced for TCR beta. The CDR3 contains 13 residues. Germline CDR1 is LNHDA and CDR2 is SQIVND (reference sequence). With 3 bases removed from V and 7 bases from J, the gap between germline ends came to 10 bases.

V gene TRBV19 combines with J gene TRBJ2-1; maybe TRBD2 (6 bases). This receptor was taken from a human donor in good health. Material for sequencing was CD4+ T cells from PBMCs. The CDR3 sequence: CASSIGGANEQFF. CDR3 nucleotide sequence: TGTGCCAGTAGTATCGGGGGAGCGAATGAGCAGTTCTTC.